One sample yielded the 16 T cell receptor beta chains listed below, sequenced in a study of cytomegalovirus exposure and HLA in healthy donors. 13 Jbeta primers and 60 Vbeta primers were used for the PCR. Assay: immunoSEQ multiplex PCR; the TCRdb copy retains only in-frame clones and omits some. The sample records more than 85,000 clones, roughly 70% being singletons. The sample taken for sequencing was PBMCs. Every receptor here comes from a man in his forties in good health and CMV-seronegative.

V and J are TRBV12-5 and TRBJ1-2, with a possible D match to TRBD1 (5 bases). The CDR3 runs 13 residues. Trimming removed 6 bases at V and 8 bases at J, with 16 bases between. Per the germline V gene, CDR1 is LGHNT and CDR2 is FRNRAP. CDR3 coding DNA: TGTGCTAGTGGAGGACCAGGGCGGGGAGGCTACACCTTC. Residues: CASGGPGRGGYTF.

This clone was observed a handful of times. In the same sample, other DNA sequences code for this CDR3. The chain has TRBV5-1 and TRBJ2-7; 7 nucleotides line up with TRBD1. Germline values: CDR1 SGHRS, CDR2 YFSETQ. This CDR3 contains 13 residues. After removal of 2 bases from V and 3 bases from J, the junction contained 2 bases not matched to a gene. In DNA form, the CDR3 reads TGCGCCAGCAGCTTAACAGGGGACTACGAGCAGTACTTC. The encoded protein is CASSLTGDYEQYF. Supplemented by reference TRBV5-1 and TRBJ2-7, the full variable domain reads KAGVTQTPRYLIKTRGQQVTLSCSPISGHRSVSWYQQTPGQGLQFLFEYFSETQRNKGNFPGRFSGRQFSNSRSEMNVSTLELGDSALYLCASSLTGDYEQYFGPGTRLTVT.

This chain connects TRBV5-6 to TRBJ1-2; 7 nucleotides match TRBD1. Trimming cost V 1 base and J 1 base; bases outside gene matches: 10. The length of the CDR3 is 17 residues. Looked up from germline, CDR1 is SGHDT and CDR2 is YYEEEE. The CDR3 spells CASSLTWDRTINYGYTF. CDR3 nucleotides: TGTGCCAGCAGCTTGACCTGGGACAGAACGATTAACTATGGCTACACCTTC.

The rearrangement joins TRBV5-4 to TRBJ2-1; 9 bases map to TRBD1. In germline, CDR1 is SGHNT, CDR2 YYREEE (reference sequence). This CDR3 has 13 amino acids. After removal of 4 bases from V and 10 bases from J, the junction contained 6 bases not matched to a gene. The CDR3 DNA reads TGTGCCAGCAGCGGGACAGGGAGGTACGAGCAGTTCTTC. It specifies CASSGTGRYEQFF.

The V call is TRBV7-9, the J call TRBJ1-1; D gene ambiguous. The CDR3 spans 12 residues. Germline V gene data show CDR1 as SEHNR and CDR2 as FQNEAQ (reference sequence). The V end was cut by 5 bases, the J end by 4 bases, with 8 bases between. The chain's CDR3 is CASSRAGTEAFF. The CDR3 nucleotides read TGTGCCAGCAGCCGAGCGGGCACTGAAGCTTTCTTT.

The chain uses TRBV5-4 and TRBJ1-4; 8 bases map to TRBD1. Germline CDR1 and CDR2: SGHNT and YYREEE (reference sequence). Trimming took 4 bases from V and 8 from J; bases not matched to a gene: 13. CDR3 length equals 16 residues. CDR3 sequence: CASSRSGGGLDEKLFF. CDR3 DNA sequence: TGTGCCAGCAGCCGTTCAGGGGGCGGTCTTGACGAAAAACTGTTTTTT.

This chain connects TRBV9 to TRBJ1-6; D is unclear. The CDR3 is made up of 14 amino acids. Germline V gives CDR1 SGDLS, CDR2 YYNGEE. Trimming took 0 bases from V and 6 from J, leaving 7 bases between them. The CDR3 sequence is CASSVVAVNSPLHF. The CDR3 region has the DNA TGTGCCAGCAGCGTAGTGGCAGTTAATTCACCCCTCCACTTT.

This chain joins TRBV6-6 and TRBJ2-7; D remains unclear. Germline CDR1 is MNHNY and CDR2 is SVGAGI (reference sequence). The CDR3 is 14 amino acids. V gave up 0 bases and J gave up 2 bases, with 8 bases separating them. CDR3: CASSYSIPAYEQYF. CDR3 nucleotides: TGTGCCAGCAGTTACTCGATCCCAGCCTACGAGCAGTACTTC.

Here the CDR3 DNA reads TGTGCCAGCGAACCCGGGACAGGGAAAGGCGAGCAGTACTTC. Amino acid sequence: CASEPGTGKGEQYF. The rearrangement links TRBV7-2 to TRBJ2-7; 9 positions agree with TRBD1. CDR1 is SGHTA, CDR2 FQGNSA, per germline. The CDR3 consists of 14 residues. J lost 6 bases, V lost 8 bases, and 11 bases had no gene match.

This clone has a handful of counts. One junction end disagrees with the germline gene, perhaps due to a read error. The chain is built from TRBV6-5 and TRBJ1-5, with D unresolved. Looked up from germline, CDR1 is MNHEY and CDR2 is SVGAGI. CDR3 length equals 15 residues. CDR3 amino acids: CASTYSGRSNQPQHF. The CDR3 nucleotides are TGTGCCAGCACTTACTCGGGCCGTAGCAATCAGCCCCAGCATTTT.

This chain links TRBV7-2 with TRBJ1-6, with D perhaps TRBD1 (5 bases). This CDR3 comprises 15 residues. With 5 bases removed from V and 9 bases from J, the gap between germline ends came to 17 bases. The germline CDR1 and CDR2 sequences are SGHTA and FQGNSA. The CDR3: CASSPTGGVSSPLHF. As DNA, the CDR3 is TGTGCCAGCAGCCCCACGGGGGGGGTGAGTTCACCCCTCCACTTT.

This clone was seen a handful of times. The chain's CDR3 is CASLTGLNSPLHF. For the CDR3, the DNA is TGTGCCAGTTTGACAGGGCTGAATTCACCCCTCCACTTT. The gene calls are TRBV6-1 and TRBJ1-6; 7 positions agree with TRBD1. Germline V lookup: CDR1 MNHNS, CDR2 SASEGT. Trimming took 9 bases from V and 7 from J; bases not matched to a gene: 6. The CDR3 runs to 13 residues.

The CDR3 bases are TGTGCCAGCAGCATAGGTTTCAGGGGGCAGGAGACCCAGTACTTC. Its translation: CASSIGFRGQETQYF. V and J are TRBV7-2 and TRBJ2-5; TRBD1 matches 8 bases. This CDR3 comprises 15 residues. Per germline, CDR1 SGHTA and CDR2 FQGNSA. The V segment lost 5 bases and the J segment 5 bases; nucleotides outside the gene matches: 10.

V usage is TRBV6-5 and J usage is TRBJ2-1, with TRBD2 matching over 8 bases. This CDR3 region has 15 residues. The V segment lost 0 bases and the J segment 9 bases; nucleotides outside the gene matches: 7. The germline CDR1 and CDR2 sequences are MNHEY and SVGAGI. CDR3 nucleotide sequence: TGTGCCAGCAGTTACTCGACGGGGGGGATTGGTGAGCAGTTCTTC. Its protein is CASSYSTGGIGEQFF.

This rearrangement joins TRBV7-9 to TRBJ2-1; possible D gene TRBD2, 6 bases. In germline, CDR1 is SEHNR, CDR2 FQNEAQ (reference sequence). CDR3 length: 15 residues. Trimming cost V 8 bases and J 7 bases, with 21 bases left between them. Written as DNA, the CDR3 is TGTGCCAGCCTCGATCGGGAGAGAGATTTTAATGAGCAGTTCTTC. Encoded protein: CASLDRERDFNEQFF.

The V and J genes are TRBV9 and TRBJ2-2; TRBD2 matches at 9 bases. The germline V gene encodes CDR1 SGDLS and CDR2 YYNGEE. V was pared by 0 bases and J by 6 bases, with 6 bases of the junction left unmatched. The CDR3 is made up of 16 amino acids. The CDR3 spells CASSVDSGGPPGELFF. The CDR3 nucleotides read TGTGCCAGCAGCGTAGACAGCGGGGGGCCCCCCGGGGAGCTGTTTTTT.